This T cell receptor (beta chain) was captured by sequencing in a study of T cell responses to AZD1222 COVID-19 vaccine. Overall study context: Second doses were pooled across both intervals (about 4 or about 12 weeks).

This clone has just one count. Its antigen remains unidentified. Assay used: immunoSEQ multiplex PCR; TCRdb lists only in-frame clones, some missing. The profile shows 150,000 or so clones, about 91% of them singletons. Study-wide findings and caveats: Repertoires were collected only later (after the peak T cell response had occurred). Only a handful of AZD1222 recipients, several in all, had baseline seropositivity.

The clonotype comes from an adult in good health. The source was peripheral blood, collected on day 0 of AZD1222 vaccination.

The CDR3 spells CASSFKPGPNTEAFF. The CDR3 bases are TGTGCCAGCAGCTTTAAGCCGGGACCAAACACTGAAGCTTTCTTT. The chain combines TRBV7-2 with TRBJ1-1, with a tentative D call TRBD1 (5 bases). This CDR3 is built from 15 residues. V lost 3 bases and J lost 2, with 13 bases in between. CDR1 is SGHTA and CDR2 is FQGNSA in the germline V gene.